This is a list of T cell receptor beta chains from one sample in a study of molecular identifiers for immune sequencing clone quantification. MiXCR, applied by TCRdb to the PCR reads, yields one record per CDR3 protein. The data show over 550,000 distinct CDR3 sequences, roughly 25% seen once. The sample was naive CD8+ T cells from blood, with Jurkat cell RNA spiked in. The receptor source for this set is a human donor in good health. Some libraries in this study had Jurkat cell RNA spiked in. Both conserved end residues are part of each CDR3. The D gene is left open where the match is weak. Size values are once, few and many counts, or a class for expanded clones, and some rows have none.

TRBJ2-7	TRBD2	TRBV7-3	many	TGTGCCAGCAGCCCCACTAGCGGTTTCTCCTACGAGCAGTACTTC	CASSPTSGFSYEQYF
TRBJ2-7	.	TRBV29-1	many	TGCAGCGTTGACCTGGGGGCAGGGGACGAGCAGTACTTC	CSVDLGAGDEQYF
TRBJ2-3	.	TRBV4-3	.	TGCGCCAGCAGCCAAGATATGGTGACGCAGTATTTT	CASSQDMVTQYF
TRBJ1-1	.	TRBV7-2	.	TGTGCGAGCAGCCTCACCGTGACAGTGAGAACTGAAGCTCTCTTT	CASSLTVTVRTEALF
TRBJ1-3	TRBD1	TRBV14	many	TGTGCCAGCAGCCGGGGACAGAATTCCGGAAACACCATATATTTT	CASSRGQNSGNTIYF
TRBJ2-7	TRBD1	TRBV20-1	many	TGCAGTGCTCCCTGGGACAGGGGCCTCTACGAGCAGTACTTC	CSAPWDRGLYEQYF
TRBJ1-1	.	TRBV20-1	few	TGCAGTGCTAGAGGGGTCCAGACGTATGAAGCTTTCTTT	CSARGVQTYEAFF
TRBJ2-1	TRBD2	TRBV24-1	many	TGTGCCACCAGCGGGACTAGCGGGTCGTCCTACAATGAGCAGTTCTTC	CATSGTSGSSYNEQFF
TRBJ1-3	.	TRBV4-1	.	TGCGCCAGCAGCCAGTCCACTGACCGGGGACCTAGCTCTGGAAACACCATATATTTT	CASSQSTDRGPSSGNTIYF
TRBJ2-7	TRBD1	TRBV5-8	.	TGTGCCAGCAGGAGGGACAGGGGAGCAAACTACGAGCAGTACTTC	CASRRDRGANYEQYF
TRBJ1-5	.	TRBV12-3/TRBV12-4	few	TGTGCCAGCAGGGACACCTATCCGAGCAATCAGCCCCAGCATTTT	CASRDTYPSNQPQHF
TRBJ1-3	.	TRBV7-6	many	TGTGCCAGCAGCTTAGGGGACTCTGGAAACACCATATATTTT	CASSLGDSGNTIYF
TRBJ1-2	.	TRBV7-9	few	TGTGCCAGCAGCCCCGGGTCGGCCCCTCTGGACTATGGCTACACCTTC	CASSPGSAPLDYGYTF
TRBJ1-2	.	TRBV21-1	few	TGTGCCAGCAGCAAAGTTCCTCTACACAGGGCGTGTAGGTATGGCTACACCTTC	CASSKVPLHRACRYGYTF
TRBJ2-3	.	TRBV12-3/TRBV12-4	few	TGTGCCAGCAGTTTCACGGGGGTCGGAGATACGCAGTATTTT	CASSFTGVGDTQYF
TRBJ2-7	.	TRBV9	.	TGTGCCAGCAGCGTAGGGTCGCAGGGAGCCTACGAGCAGTACTTC	CASSVGSQGAYEQYF
TRBJ2-5	TRBD2	TRBV6-2/TRBV6-3	.	TGTGCCAGCAGTATGCCGGGACTAGAAGTAACCCAGTACTTC	CASSMPGLEVTQYF
TRBJ1-5	.	TRBV5-3	few	TGTGCCAGCAGCTTGGCAGGGGAGAATCAGCCCCAGCATTTT	CASSLAGENQPQHF
TRBJ2-5	.	TRBV5-4	many	TGTGCCAGCAGCGAGGAGTTAGGCCAAGAGACCCAGTACTTC	CASSEELGQETQYF
TRBJ1-2	TRBD1	TRBV5-3	once	TGTGCCAGCAGCGGGGACAGCCCTGGCTACGCCTTC	CASSGDSPGYAF
TRBJ2-2	.	TRBV30	.	TGTGCCTGGAGTGTAGGGGACACCGGGGAGCTGTTTTTT	CAWSVGDTGELFF
TRBJ2-1	.	TRBV12-3/TRBV12-4	few	TGTGCCAGCAGTCGCCCGTCCGGATACAATGAGCAGTTCTTC	CASSRPSGYNEQFF
TRBJ2-1	.	TRBV20-1	few	TGCAGTGCTAGGGAGTCCTACAATGAGCAGTTCTTC	CSARESYNEQFF
TRBJ1-1	TRBD1	TRBV13	many	TGTGCCAGCAGCTCGGGACAGGGGGTTACTGAAGCTTTCTTT	CASSSGQGVTEAFF
TRBJ1-1	TRBD1	TRBV3-1	many	TGTGCCAGCAGCCCCGGGACAGGGGGCTACACTGAAGCTTTCTTT	CASSPGTGGYTEAFF
TRBJ2-3	.	TRBV28	many	TGTGCCAGCAGTGGCCTGGGACGGCATTCCTCCACAGATACGCAGTATTTT	CASSGLGRHSSTDTQYF
TRBJ2-2	TRBD2	TRBV7-6	few	TGTGCCAGCAGCTTAGCGCATTTAATGGCGGGAGCGGGCACCGGGGAGCTGTTTTTT	CASSLAHLMAGAGTGELFF
TRBJ2-5	TRBD1	TRBV20-1	many	TGCAGTGCTAGAGATTCCCGGGACAGGGTTAACCAAGAGACCCAGTACTTC	CSARDSRDRVNQETQYF
TRBJ2-7	TRBD2	TRBV10-3	.	TGTGCCATTGGACTAGCGGCTTCCTACGAGCAGTACTTC	CAIGLAASYEQYF
TRBJ2-2	.	TRBV5-4	many	TGTGCCAGCAGCTTGGGCCGGAGTACCGGGGAGCTGTTTTTT	CASSLGRSTGELFF
TRBJ2-7	TRBD2	TRBV6-2/TRBV6-3	.	TGTGCCAGCAGTTATGTACTAGCGGGAGTCTACGAGCAGTACTTC	CASSYVLAGVYEQYF
TRBJ1-5	.	TRBV29-1	many	TGCAGCGTTGGATGGGGCGATCAGCCCCAGCATTTT	CSVGWGDQPQHF
TRBJ2-3	TRBD2	TRBV7-9	many	TGTGCCAGCAGCTTAACTAGCGGGACCTGGGAAGATACGCAGTATTTT	CASSLTSGTWEDTQYF
TRBJ2-7	TRBD1	TRBV4-2	many	TGTGCCAGCAGCCAACTGGGACAGGGGGCCTACGAGCAGTACTTC	CASSQLGQGAYEQYF
TRBJ2-3	TRBD2	TRBV5-3	.	TGTGCCAGAAGCTGCCCAAAACTAGCGGGAGCCCGAATTCCTAGCACAGATACGCAGTATTTT	CARSCPKLAGARIPSTDTQYF
TRBJ2-7	.	TRBV7-2	.	TGTGCCAGCAGCTTAGACGGGGCGCACCCCTCCTACGAGCAGTACTTC	CASSLDGAHPSYEQYF
TRBJ2-7	.	TRBV28	many	TGTGCCAGCACCACCCAAAGAGAGCTCGCCTCCTACGAGCAGTACTTC	CASTTQRELASYEQYF
TRBJ2-1	.	TRBV5-4	few	TGTGCCAGCAGCTGGGGGGATATATCGGGACGGGACTACAATGAGCAGTTCTTC	CASSWGDISGRDYNEQFF